This TCR beta chain was identified in a study of CD8 T cells in ankylosing spondylitis. TCRdb processed the 5' RACE reads anew with MiXCR; each CDR3 protein has one entry. The sample shows a few hundred thousand distinct CDR3 sequences, 6.5% to 10% of them seen only once. CDR1 SGHTA and CDR2 FQGNSA come from the germline V gene. After removal of 4 bases from V and 14 bases from J, the junction contained 6 bases not matched to a gene. The CDR3 sequence is 13 residues long. Findings of the study overall: What appeared characteristic of ankylosing spondylitis blood was a TCR beta motif of 7 or 8 highly homologous variants.

About this clonotype itself: What it recognizes is unknown.

The sample taken for sequencing was blood, either unsorted or a sorted T cell fraction (not recorded which). The rearrangement links TRBV7-2 to TRBJ2-3; TRBD2 aligns across 13 bases. The sequence derives from a male donor with ankylosing spondylitis. The CDR3 sequence: CASSSGLAGRMYF. CDR3 coding DNA: TGTGCCAGCAGCTCGGGACTAGCGGGAAGAATGTATTTT.